The present TCR beta chain was sequenced within a study of PD-1 blockade in mismatch repair-deficient tumors. Mismatch repair deficiency was confirmed in all patients, by PCR or immunohistochemistry. The CDR3 extends over 12 amino acids. Germline V gene sequence: CDR1 GTSNPN, CDR2 SVGIG (reference sequence). The V and J ends lost 5 bases and 7 bases respectively, with 12 bases between them. The repertoire was sequenced with immunoSEQ multiplex PCR; TCRdb's copy has only in-frame clones and lacks some. This sample has 40,000 or so clones, with roughly 83% found just once. V is TRBV30 and J is TRBJ1-5, with a weak D call TRBD1 (5 bases). The starting material was PBMCs, obtained around 38 weeks after starting pembrolizumab. The source is an adult with mismatch repair-deficient cancer. The CDR3: CAWGGNGQPQHF. CDR3 in DNA: TGTGCCTGGGGGGGGAACGGACAGCCCCAGCATTTT. Full variable domain (missing parts from reference TRBV30 and TRBJ1-5): SQTIHQWPATLVQPVGSPLSLECTVEGTSNPNLYWYRQAAGRGLQLLFYSVGIGQISSEVPQNLSASRPQDRQFILSSKKLLLSDSGFYLCAWGGNGQPQHFGDGTRLSIL.